The 12 T cell receptor beta chains below all came from one sample that was sequenced in a study of post-analysis software for immune sequencing data. Tagging with unique molecular identifiers was a feature of the TCR beta cDNA libraries. TCRdb called the PCR reads again in MiXCR, with one record for every CDR3 protein. The table shows fewer than 850,000 distinct CDR3 sequences, with roughly 30% occurring only once. Findings and caveats of the study: A handful of TRBV segments (TRBV5-6, TRBV5-1 and TRBV20-1 among them) occurred more frequently in patients than in controls.

No antigens are known for them. Material for sequencing was blood. These receptors were collected from a girl between 5 and 17 years old with multiple sclerosis.

This chain connects TRBV6-6 to TRBJ1-2; TRBD1 is a possible D gene (5 bases). Germline CDR1 and CDR2: MNHNY and SVGAGI (reference sequence). The CDR3 runs 15 residues. V was pared by 2 bases and J by 6 bases, with 16 bases between. CDR3 protein: CASSYNLGTSHGYTF. CDR3 sequence (DNA): TGTGCCAGCAGTTACAACCTTGGGACGAGCCATGGCTACACCTTC.

The V call is TRBV27, the J call TRBJ1-4; D unclear. V lost 0 bases and J 4 bases, leaving 6 bases between the germline ends. The CDR3 has 14 residues. Germline CDR1 and CDR2: MNHEY and SMNVEV (reference sequence). The CDR3 is CASSLSVNNEKLFF. CDR3 in DNA: TGTGCCAGCAGTTTATCAGTGAATAATGAAAAACTGTTTTTT.

CDR3 sequence: CASSDEGSGGYTF. The CDR3 DNA reads as TGTGCCAGCAGCGATGAAGGGAGTGGTGGCTACACCTTC. This chain connects TRBV16 to TRBJ1-2, with D unresolved. Germline V gene data show CDR1 as KGHSY and CDR2 as FQNENV. This CDR3 region has 13 residues. V lost 5 bases to trimming and J lost 7 bases, with 14 bases between them. Full variable domain (outside the CDR3, taken from reference TRBV16 and TRBJ1-2): GEEVAQTPKHLVRGEGQKAKLYCAPIKGHSYVFWYQQVLKNEFKFLISFQNENVFDETGMPKERFSAKCLPNSPCSLEIQATKLEDSAVYFCASSDEGSGGYTFGSGTRLTVV.

The chain employs TRBV20-1 and TRBJ2-7, with 9 bases identical to TRBD1. The CDR3 has 13 amino acids. V lost 5 bases and J lost 6; bases outside the gene matches: 8. Germline V gene data show CDR1 as DFQATT and CDR2 as SNEGSKA (reference sequence). CDR3 amino acids: CSADDRGVSEQYF. CDR3 nucleotides: TGCAGTGCTGACGACAGGGGGGTGAGCGAGCAGTACTTC.

J is TRBJ2-1 and V is TRBV29-1; D assignment may be TRBD1 or TRBD2 (6 bases each). Germline V gene lookup returns CDR1 SQVTM and CDR2 ANQGSEA. The CDR3 sequence is 12 residues long. Trimming shortened V by 4 bases and J by 8 bases, and 12 bases separated the two germline ends. CDR3 nucleotide sequence: TGCAGCGTTGGGGGGGCCGGGCATGAGCAGTTCTTC. The encoded protein is CSVGGAGHEQFF.

The chain links TRBV20-1 to TRBJ2-3; 8 nucleotides align to TRBD2. This CDR3 comprises 16 residues. CDR1 is DFQATT, CDR2 SNEGSKA, per germline (reference sequence). V was pared by 3 bases and J by 6 bases, with 14 bases of the junction left unmatched. The CDR3 DNA sequence: TGCAGTGCTAGTCCGATCAGCGGGGGTCGTGGGGATACGCAGTATTTT. This sequence encodes CSASPISGGRGDTQYF.

This clonotype has a handful of counts. This could be a read error, since a much larger clone is one nucleotide away. The chain uses TRBV29-1 and TRBJ2-3; D assignment may be TRBD1 or TRBD2 (5 bases each). This CDR3 has 14 residues. The V end lost 7 bases, the J end lost 2 bases, and 16 bases lay between the germline ends. Looked up from germline, CDR1 is SQVTM and CDR2 is ANQGSEA. The CDR3 loop is CSAGTDGATDTQYF. As DNA, the CDR3 is TGCAGCGCTGGGACGGACGGGGCCACAGATACGCAGTATTTT.

This clonotype has only a few counts. This chain connects TRBV7-2 to TRBJ2-3; D gene unclear. Germline V CDR1 and CDR2: SGHTA, FQGNSA. The V end was cut by 3 bases, the J end by 9 bases, with 16 bases between. The CDR3 is 14 amino acids. The CDR3 is CASSFDGPRATQYF. CDR3 in DNA: TGTGCCAGCAGCTTCGACGGGCCCCGGGCGACGCAGTATTTT.

The CDR3 sequence: CASSSLAGSSPYNEQFF. CDR3 DNA: TGTGCCAGCAGTTCACTAGCGGGAAGTAGCCCCTACAATGAGCAGTTCTTC. The rearrangement joins TRBV28 to TRBJ2-1, with TRBD2 identical over 10 bases. The V segment lost 4 bases and the J segment 2 bases; nucleotides outside the gene matches: 8. The CDR3 extends over 17 amino acids. Germline V gives CDR1 MDHEN, CDR2 SYDVKM.

This clonotype was seen ten or more times. The chain uses TRBV20-1 and TRBJ2-3; 8 nucleotides line up with TRBD1. The CDR3 is 14 residues long. Germline trimming cut 3 bases from V and 1 base from J; bases unmatched to any gene: 3. The V gene's germline CDR1 is DFQATT and CDR2 SNEGSKA (reference sequence). CDR3 bases: TGCAGTGCTAGCAGGGGACAGGGCACAGATACGCAGTATTTT. It specifies CSASRGQGTDTQYF.

The V call is TRBV20-1, the J call TRBJ2-7, with D perhaps given as TRBD1 or TRBD2 (6 bases each). Germline lookup yields CDR1 DFQATT and CDR2 SNEGSKA (reference sequence). V lost 7 bases, J lost 0 bases, and 19 bases lay in between. CDR3 size: 15 residues. As DNA, the CDR3 is TGCAGTGTTTTCTTACAGGGAGGAAGCTCCTACGAGCAGTACTTC. Protein: CSVFLQGGSSYEQYF.

The chain couples TRBV3-1 to TRBJ2-5; D might be TRBD2 (6 bases). The CDR3 is made up of 14 amino acids. Germline CDR1 LGHDT, CDR2 YNNKEL (reference sequence). Trimming stripped 0 bases from V and 5 bases from J, with 10 bases between. The CDR3 bases are TGTGCCAGCAGCCAAGAGACTGGGAGGGAGACCCAGTACTTC. This gives the protein CASSQETGRETQYF.